This T cell receptor beta chain originates from a study of graft-versus-host responses after intestinal transplantation. The wider study: Anti-thymocyte globulin served as induction for all recipients, who then took tacrolimus and steroids for approximately three years. General observations from the study: GvH clones occurred in recipient marrow; some first appeared in ileum or blood.

With regard to this clone: No antigen is known for it.

Germline CDR1 is LNHDA and CDR2 is SQIVND (reference sequence). Deletions cut 5 bases from V and 0 bases from J, with 8 bases between. There are 15 residues in the CDR3. Profiling relied on immunoSEQ multiplex PCR, and the TCRdb table lists in-frame clones only, not all of them. The table lists some 110,000 clones, 93% of them singletons. This TCR was sampled from a human donor who was the organ donor for an intestinal transplant. The sample in question was unstimulated CD8+ T cells sorted from spleen or lymph node cells, obtained before transplant. The rearrangement uses TRBV19 and TRBJ2-6, with unresolved D. DNA for the CDR3: TGTGCCAGTAGTGTGGAATACTCTGGGGCCAACGTCCTGACTTTC. Its protein product is CASSVEYSGANVLTF. The full variable domain, in which reference TRBV19 and TRBJ2-6 provide the parts outside the CDR3, is DGGITQSPKYLFRKEGQNVTLSCEQNLNHDAMYWYRQDPGQGLRLIYYSQIVNDFQKGDIAEGYSVSREKKESFPLTVTSAQKNPTAFYLCASSVEYSGANVLTFGAGSRLTVL.